The rows below give T cell receptor beta chains drawn from one sample of a study of cytomegalovirus exposure and HLA in healthy donors. TCRdb's table, derived via immunoSEQ multiplex PCR, lists solely in-frame clones and lacks some. This table has about 60,000 clones, more than 65% appearing once. The sample was PBMCs. These receptor sequences come from a man aged 35 to 55 in good health and CMV-seropositive. Each CDR3 is given with its conserved first and last residue. A D gene is named only where the DNA matches it firmly. Some rows mark clone size as missing; the rest say once, few, many or name a class of expanded clone.

clone size: -; D gene: TRBD1; J gene: TRBJ2-1; V gene: TRBV9; CDR3 protein: CASSGSGTGNNEQFF; CDR3 DNA: TGTGCCAGCAGCGGCTCCGGGACAGGGAACAATGAGCAGTTCTTC
clone size: -; D gene: TRBD1; J gene: TRBJ1-1; V gene: TRBV7-6; CDR3 protein: CASLGQGAAEAFF; CDR3 DNA: TGTGCCAGTCTGGGTCAGGGGGCAGCTGAAGCTTTCTTT
clone size: -; D gene: -; J gene: TRBJ1-1; V gene: TRBV7-9; CDR3 protein: CSSSRMGTEAFF; CDR3 DNA: TGTTCCAGCAGCCGGATGGGCACCGAAGCTTTCTTT
clone size: -; D gene: TRBD1; J gene: TRBJ1-4; V gene: TRBV20-1; CDR3 protein: CSATIRQGLVF; CDR3 DNA: TGCAGTGCTACGATCAGACAGGGACTCGTTTTT
clone size: -; D gene: TRBD1; J gene: TRBJ1-5; V gene: TRBV4-3; CDR3 protein: CASSQGQGNQPQHF; CDR3 DNA: TGCGCCAGCAGCCAGGGACAGGGCAATCAGCCCCAGCATTTT
clone size: -; D gene: -; J gene: TRBJ1-2; V gene: TRBV5-8; CDR3 protein: CASSLDIPRGGYTF; CDR3 DNA: TGTGCCAGCAGCTTGGACATCCCGAGAGGTGGCTACACCTTC
clone size: -; D gene: TRBD2; J gene: TRBJ2-5; V gene: TRBV5-1; CDR3 protein: CASSLELAGTKTQYF; CDR3 DNA: TGCGCCAGCAGCTTGGAACTAGCGGGGACGAAGACCCAGTACTTC
clone size: -; D gene: -; J gene: TRBJ2-7; V gene: TRBV23-1; CDR3 protein: CAREIRGEQYF; CDR3 DNA: TGCGCCAGAGAGATTCGAGGCGAGCAGTACTTC
clone size: -; D gene: -; J gene: TRBJ1-5; V gene: TRBV28; CDR3 protein: CASSLVASNQPQHF; CDR3 DNA: TGTGCCAGCAGTTTAGTGGCAAGTAATCAGCCCCAGCATTTT
clone size: -; D gene: TRBD2; J gene: TRBJ2-7; V gene: TRBV6-1; CDR3 protein: CASSDSGGAAYEQYF; CDR3 DNA: TGTGCCAGCAGTGATAGCGGGGGGGCCGCCTACGAGCAGTACTTC
clone size: -; D gene: -; J gene: TRBJ2-2; V gene: TRBV7-2; CDR3 protein: CASSQGQNTGELFF; CDR3 DNA: TGTGCCAGCAGCCAGGGACAGAACACCGGGGAGCTGTTTTTT
clone size: -; D gene: -; J gene: TRBJ2-7; V gene: TRBV25-1; CDR3 protein: CASSELVQYF; CDR3 DNA: TGTGCCAGCAGTGAATTAGTGCAGTACTTC
clone size: -; D gene: -; J gene: TRBJ2-5; V gene: TRBV2; CDR3 protein: CASSEDFEETQYF; CDR3 DNA: TGTGCCAGCAGTGAAGACTTCGAAGAGACCCAGTACTTC
clone size: -; D gene: TRBD1; J gene: TRBJ1-5; V gene: TRBV4-2; CDR3 protein: CASSQRDRGNQPQHF; CDR3 DNA: TGTGCCAGCAGCCAACGGGACAGGGGAAATCAGCCCCAGCATTTT
clone size: -; D gene: -; J gene: TRBJ2-7; V gene: TRBV5-1; CDR3 protein: CASSLVGGKGEQYF; CDR3 DNA: TGCGCCAGCAGCTTGGTGGGGGGAAAGGGGGAGCAGTACTTC
clone size: -; D gene: TRBD1; J gene: TRBJ2-7; V gene: TRBV29-1; CDR3 protein: CSVIRQGMEQYF; CDR3 DNA: TGCAGCGTTATCAGACAGGGAATGGAGCAGTACTTC
clone size: -; D gene: TRBD1; J gene: TRBJ2-1; V gene: TRBV7-9; CDR3 protein: CASSLDRGGSNEQFF; CDR3 DNA: TGTGCCAGCAGCTTGGACAGGGGCGGTTCAAATGAGCAGTTCTTC
clone size: -; D gene: -; J gene: TRBJ1-3; V gene: TRBV11-1; CDR3 protein: CASSPERGTSGNTIYF; CDR3 DNA: TGTGCCAGCAGCCCGGAGCGGGGTACGTCTGGAAACACCATATATTTT
clone size: -; D gene: -; J gene: TRBJ1-4; V gene: TRBV7-9; CDR3 protein: CASSFGQPATNEKLFF; CDR3 DNA: TGTGCCAGCAGCTTCGGACAACCTGCAACTAATGAAAAACTGTTTTTT
clone size: -; D gene: TRBD1; J gene: TRBJ2-1; V gene: TRBV12-5; CDR3 protein: CASDLDRGSNEQFF; CDR3 DNA: TGTGCTAGTGACCTCGACAGGGGTAGTAATGAGCAGTTCTTC
clone size: -; D gene: -; J gene: TRBJ1-5; V gene: TRBV30; CDR3 protein: CAWSVGGNQPQHF; CDR3 DNA: TGTGCCTGGAGTGTCGGGGGCAATCAGCCCCAGCATTTT
clone size: -; D gene: -; J gene: TRBJ1-2; V gene: TRBV30; CDR3 protein: CAWTKDSKSYGYTF; CDR3 DNA: TGTGCCTGGACTAAGGACTCCAAGAGCTATGGCTACACCTTC
clone size: once; D gene: TRBD1; J gene: TRBJ2-7; V gene: TRBV6-6; CDR3 protein: CASRDRDIYEQYF; CDR3 DNA: TGTGCCAGCAGGGACAGGGACATATACGAGCAGTACTTC
clone size: -; D gene: TRBD2; J gene: TRBJ2-1; V gene: TRBV5-1; CDR3 protein: CASMSGGNGEQFF; CDR3 DNA: TGCGCCAGCATGAGCGGGGGCAACGGAGAGCAGTTCTTC
clone size: few; D gene: TRBD1; J gene: TRBJ1-6; V gene: TRBV7-3; CDR3 protein: CASSRDSSYNSPLHF; CDR3 DNA: TGTGCCAGCAGCAGGGACAGCTCCTATAATTCACCCCTCCACTTT
clone size: -; D gene: TRBD1; J gene: TRBJ1-4; V gene: TRBV30; CDR3 protein: CAWGRAGGKLFF; CDR3 DNA: TGTGCCTGGGGACGGGCAGGGGGCAAACTGTTTTTT
clone size: few; D gene: TRBD1; J gene: TRBJ1-2; V gene: TRBV7-6; CDR3 protein: CASSPNRGYGYTF; CDR3 DNA: TGTGCCAGCAGCCCCAACAGGGGGTATGGCTACACCTTC
clone size: -; D gene: -; J gene: TRBJ2-7; V gene: TRBV7-2; CDR3 protein: CASSPDGAAGTYEQYF; CDR3 DNA: TGTGCCAGCAGCCCCGACGGAGCGGCGGGGACCTACGAGCAGTACTTC
clone size: once; D gene: TRBD1; J gene: TRBJ1-6; V gene: TRBV5-1; CDR3 protein: CASSPGTGTSPLHF; CDR3 DNA: TGCGCCAGCAGCCCGGGGACAGGGACTTCACCCCTCCACTTT
clone size: -; D gene: -; J gene: TRBJ2-2; V gene: TRBV7-2; CDR3 protein: CASSLGFGLPLPGELFF; CDR3 DNA: TGTGCCAGCAGCTTAGGTTTCGGACTTCCCCTCCCCGGGGAGCTGTTTTTT
clone size: few; D gene: -; J gene: TRBJ1-6; V gene: TRBV30; CDR3 protein: CAWSVQWVRGISPLHF; CDR3 DNA: TGTGCCTGGAGTGTACAATGGGTCAGAGGCATTTCACCCCTCCACTTT
clone size: -; D gene: -; J gene: TRBJ1-1; V gene: TRBV7-9; CDR3 protein: CASSDTSGARRAFF; CDR3 DNA: TGTGCCAGCAGCGATACCTCGGGTGCACGGCGAGCTTTCTTT
clone size: once; D gene: TRBD2; J gene: TRBJ2-5; V gene: TRBV9; CDR3 protein: CASSVDAGGEETQYF; CDR3 DNA: TGTGCCAGCAGCGTAGATGCGGGGGGAGAAGAGACCCAGTACTTC
clone size: -; D gene: -; J gene: TRBJ1-5; V gene: TRBV10-1; CDR3 protein: CASSETSNQPQHF; CDR3 DNA: TGCGCCAGCAGTGAGACGAGTAATCAGCCCCAGCATTTT
clone size: few; D gene: -; J gene: TRBJ1-2; V gene: TRBV4-1; CDR3 protein: CASSLGSNYGYTF; CDR3 DNA: TGCGCCAGCAGCCTCGGGAGCAACTATGGCTACACCTTC
clone size: -; D gene: -; J gene: TRBJ2-7; V gene: TRBV4-2; CDR3 protein: CAARKTATSYEQYF; CDR3 DNA: TGTGCGGCGCGTAAGACAGCTACCTCCTACGAGCAGTACTTC
clone size: -; D gene: TRBD1; J gene: TRBJ1-6; V gene: TRBV7-6; CDR3 protein: CASSLGQGAVNSPLHF; CDR3 DNA: TGTGCCAGCAGCTTAGGACAGGGGGCGGTTAATTCACCCCTCCACTTT
clone size: -; D gene: TRBD2; J gene: TRBJ2-2; V gene: TRBV6-4; CDR3 protein: CASSGGDTGELFF; CDR3 DNA: TGTGCCAGCAGCGGGGGGGACACCGGGGAGCTGTTTTTT
clone size: -; D gene: TRBD1; J gene: TRBJ1-2; V gene: TRBV7-8; CDR3 protein: CASSFKQGADYGYTF; CDR3 DNA: TGTGCCAGCAGCTTTAAACAGGGGGCTGACTATGGCTACACCTTC
clone size: -; D gene: -; J gene: TRBJ1-1; V gene: TRBV18; CDR3 protein: CASSPGANTEAFF; CDR3 DNA: TGTGCCAGCTCACCAGGGGCGAACACTGAAGCTTTCTTT
clone size: once; D gene: TRBD1; J gene: TRBJ2-5; V gene: TRBV7-9; CDR3 protein: CASSPGQGEETQYF; CDR3 DNA: TGTGCCAGCAGCCCGGGACAGGGGGAAGAGACCCAGTACTTC
clone size: -; D gene: -; J gene: TRBJ1-2; V gene: TRBV27; CDR3 protein: CASSPLGAYGYTF; CDR3 DNA: TGTGCCAGCAGTCCCCTCGGAGCCTATGGCTACACCTTC
clone size: -; D gene: -; J gene: TRBJ2-7; V gene: TRBV7-9; CDR3 protein: CASSLAVSNEQYF; CDR3 DNA: TGTGCCAGCAGCTTAGCGGTCTCTAACGAGCAGTACTTC
clone size: -; D gene: TRBD1; J gene: TRBJ1-1; V gene: TRBV2; CDR3 protein: CASRGQVGDTEAFF; CDR3 DNA: TGTGCCAGCAGGGGACAGGTAGGGGACACTGAAGCTTTCTTT